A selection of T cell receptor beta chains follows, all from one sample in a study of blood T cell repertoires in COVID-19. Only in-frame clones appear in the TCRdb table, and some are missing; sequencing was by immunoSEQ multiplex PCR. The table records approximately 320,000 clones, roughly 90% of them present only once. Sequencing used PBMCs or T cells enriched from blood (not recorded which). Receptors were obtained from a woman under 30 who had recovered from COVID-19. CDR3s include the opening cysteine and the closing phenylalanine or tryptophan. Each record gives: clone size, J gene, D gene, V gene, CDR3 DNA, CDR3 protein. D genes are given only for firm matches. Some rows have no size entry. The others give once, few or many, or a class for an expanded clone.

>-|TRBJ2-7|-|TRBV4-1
TGCGCCAGCAGCCAAGTTACAGGGCGGTACGAGCAGTACTTC
CASSQVTGRYEQYF
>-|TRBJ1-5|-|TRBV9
TGTGCCAGCAGCGTCGACGGCGGGGCTCCAAAGGATCAGCCCCAGCATTTT
CASSVDGGAPKDQPQHF
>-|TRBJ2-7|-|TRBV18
TGTGCCAGCTCACCGTCAACCTACGAGCAGTACTTC
CASSPSTYEQYF
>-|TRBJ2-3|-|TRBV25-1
TGTGCCAGCAGTGAAGGCCCTAGCACAGATACGCAGTATTTT
CASSEGPSTDTQYF
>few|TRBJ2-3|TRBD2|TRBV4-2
TGTGCCAGCAGCCAAGAGCGGGGGGGCCCAGATACGCAGTATTTT
CASSQERGGPDTQYF
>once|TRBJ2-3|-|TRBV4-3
TGCGCCAGCAGCCAAGAGGGGGGTGCGGGGCACGATACGCAGTATTTT
CASSQEGGAGHDTQYF
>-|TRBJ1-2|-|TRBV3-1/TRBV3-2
TGTGCCAGCAGCCAAGAGACGGGGGCTAACTATGGCTACACCTTC
CASSQETGANYGYTF
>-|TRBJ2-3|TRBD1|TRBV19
TGTGCCAGCCGGGACAGGGGAATAACAGATACGCAGTATTTT
CASRDRGITDTQYF
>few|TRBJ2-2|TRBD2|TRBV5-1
TGCGCCAGCAGCCCCGGACTAGCGGGGATTGACGGGGAGCTGTTTTTT
CASSPGLAGIDGELFF
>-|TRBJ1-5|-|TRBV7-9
TGTGCCAGCAGCCACCGGGGAGGGGGCAATCAGCCCCAGCATTTT
CASSHRGGGNQPQHF
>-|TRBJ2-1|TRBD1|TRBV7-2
TGTGCCAGCAGTAGGGGGCGCAGCCCACGATTCACCTACAATGAGCAGTTCTTC
CASSRGRSPRFTYNEQFF
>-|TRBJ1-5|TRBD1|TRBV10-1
TGCGCCATAAACTCCCGGGACAGCGGGCAAAATCAGCCCCAGCATTTT
CAINSRDSGQNQPQHF
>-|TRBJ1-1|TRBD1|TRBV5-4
TGTGCCAGCAGCCGACAGGGCGACACTGAAGCTTTCTTT
CASSRQGDTEAFF
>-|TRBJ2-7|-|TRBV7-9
TGTGCCAGCAGCTTAGAAGTGGGACAAAAAAAGCAGTACTTC
CASSLEVGQKKQYF
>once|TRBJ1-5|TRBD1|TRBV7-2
TGTGCCAGCAGCCCCGGACAGGGAGTACAGCCCCAGCATTTT
CASSPGQGVQPQHF
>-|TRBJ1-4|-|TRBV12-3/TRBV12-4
TGTGCCAGCAGTTTAGCCCGTAATGAAAAACTGTTTTTT
CASSLARNEKLFF
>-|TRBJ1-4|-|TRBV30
TGTGCCGGGTTATCAGGAAAACTGTTTTTT
CAGLSGKLFF
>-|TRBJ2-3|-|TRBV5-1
TGCGCCAGCAGCCCGCCTCGGGGTGATACGCAGTATTTT
CASSPPRGDTQYF
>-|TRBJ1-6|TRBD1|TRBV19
TGTGCCAGTAGGATACAGGGGGGTAATTCACCCCTCCACTTT
CASRIQGGNSPLHF
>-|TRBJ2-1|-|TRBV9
TGTGCCAGCAGCGTCGATGGACTTTCCTACAATGAGCAGTTCTTC
CASSVDGLSYNEQFF
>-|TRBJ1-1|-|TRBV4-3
TGCGCCAGCAGCCAAGAGCGGGGGGCTGAAGCTTTCTTT
CASSQERGAEAFF
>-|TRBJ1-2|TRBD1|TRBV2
TGTGCCAGCGAGGAGGGGGCTAGCAACTATGGCTACACCTTC
CASEEGASNYGYTF
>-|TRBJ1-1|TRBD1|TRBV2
TGTGCCAGCAGTGCAGGGGGCTCGCACACTGAAGCTTTCTTT
CASSAGGSHTEAFF
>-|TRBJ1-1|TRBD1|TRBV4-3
TGCGCCAGCAGCCGACAGGGGCAAGCTTTCTTT
CASSRQGQAFF
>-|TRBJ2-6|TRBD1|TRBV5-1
TGCGCCAGCAGCTGGGCTACAGGGGATTCTGGGGCCAACGTCCTGACTTTC
CASSWATGDSGANVLTF
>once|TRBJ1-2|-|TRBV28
TGTGCCAGCAGTTTAGGTCAGTGGAACTATGGCTACACCTTC
CASSLGQWNYGYTF
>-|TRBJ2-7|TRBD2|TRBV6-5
TGTGCCAGCACCCTGGCAGCGGGGGGGCCGGGAGAGCAGTACTTC
CASTLAAGGPGEQYF
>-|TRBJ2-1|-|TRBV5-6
TGTGCCAGCAGCGGGCTGTCCTCCTACAATGAGCAGTTCTTC
CASSGLSSYNEQFF
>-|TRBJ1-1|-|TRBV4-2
TGTGCCAGCAGCCAACCACGGGGGTGGACTGAAGCTTTCTTT
CASSQPRGWTEAFF